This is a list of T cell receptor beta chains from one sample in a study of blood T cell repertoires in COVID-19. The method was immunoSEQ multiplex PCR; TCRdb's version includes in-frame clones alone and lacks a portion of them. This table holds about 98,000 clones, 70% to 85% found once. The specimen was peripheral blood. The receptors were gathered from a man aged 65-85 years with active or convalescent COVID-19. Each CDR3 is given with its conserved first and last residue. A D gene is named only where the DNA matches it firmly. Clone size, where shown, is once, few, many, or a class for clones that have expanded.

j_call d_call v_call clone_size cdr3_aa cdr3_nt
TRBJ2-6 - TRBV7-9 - CASSSPVSGANVLTF TGTGCCAGCAGCTCACCGGTCTCTGGGGCCAACGTCCTGACTTTC
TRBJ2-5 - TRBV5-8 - CASSFGGKETQYF TGTGCCAGCAGCTTTGGGGGCAAAGAGACCCAGTACTTC
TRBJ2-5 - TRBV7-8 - CASSPRTPMETQYF TGTGCCAGCAGCCCCAGGACACCTATGGAGACCCAGTACTTC
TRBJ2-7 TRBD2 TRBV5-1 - CASSPWGGGTYEQYF TGCGCCAGCAGCCCGTGGGGCGGGGGGACCTACGAGCAGTACTTC
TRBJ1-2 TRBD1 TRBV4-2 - CASSQERGLGQGRGYTF TGTGCCAGCAGCCAAGAACGGGGGCTCGGACAGGGTAGAGGCTACACCTTC
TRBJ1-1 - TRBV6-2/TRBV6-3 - CASSFQGRNTEAFF TGTGCCAGCAGTTTTCAGGGTCGGAACACTGAAGCTTTCTTT
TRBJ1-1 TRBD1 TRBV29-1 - CSVTRQGENTEAFF TGCAGCGTCACGAGGCAGGGGGAGAACACTGAAGCTTTCTTT
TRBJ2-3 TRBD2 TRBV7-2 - CASSLALRETDTQYF TGTGCCAGCAGCTTAGCACTGCGGGAGACCGACACGCAGTATTTT
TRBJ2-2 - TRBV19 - CASSPPVNTGELFF TGTGCCAGTAGCCCCCCCGTGAACACCGGGGAGTTGTTTTTT
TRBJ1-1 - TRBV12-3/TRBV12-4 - CASARTVNTEAFF TGTGCCAGCGCGCGGACAGTCAACACTGAAGCTTTCTTT
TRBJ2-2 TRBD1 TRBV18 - CASSPLTGDTGELFF TGTGCCAGCTCACCTTTGACAGGGGACACCGGGGAGCTGTTTTTT
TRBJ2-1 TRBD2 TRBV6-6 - CASTRTSGYNEQFF TGTGCCAGCACCAGGACTAGCGGCTACAATGAGCAGTTCTTC
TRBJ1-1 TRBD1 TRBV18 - CASSPLDREAFF TGTGCCAGCTCACCACTGGACAGGGAAGCTTTCTTT
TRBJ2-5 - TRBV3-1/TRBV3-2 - CASSPSSGEAQYF TGTGCCAGCAGCCCCAGTTCCGGGGAGGCCCAGTACTTC
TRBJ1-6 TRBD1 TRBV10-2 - CASSPPPGQNRSPLHF TGCGCCAGCAGCCCTCCACCGGGACAGAATCGTTCACCCCTCCACTTT
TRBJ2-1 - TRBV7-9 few CASSLPRYNEQFF TGTGCCAGCAGCTTACCCCGGTACAATGAGCAGTTCTTC
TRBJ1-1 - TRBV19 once CASTPWGVQGEAFF TGTGCCAGTACCCCCTGGGGGGTGCAGGGTGAAGCTTTCTTT
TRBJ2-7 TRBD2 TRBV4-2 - CASSQYTSDSYEQYF TGTGCCAGCAGCCAATATACTAGCGACTCCTACGAGCAGTACTTC
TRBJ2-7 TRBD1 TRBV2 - CASRQGAYEQYF TGTGCCAGCAGACAGGGGGCGTACGAGCAGTACTTC
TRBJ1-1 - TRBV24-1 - CATSDFHPVPGQNTEAFF TGTGCCACCAGTGATTTCCACCCAGTCCCAGGGCAGAACACTGAAGCTTTCTTT
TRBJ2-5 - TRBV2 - CAIRDYQETQYF TGTGCCATCCGGGACTACCAAGAGACCCAGTACTTC
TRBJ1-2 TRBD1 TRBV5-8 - CASSPGQGSYGYTF TGTGCCAGCAGCCCCGGACAGGGTTCGTATGGCTACACCTTC
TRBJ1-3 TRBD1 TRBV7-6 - CASSRDGTGGGNTIYF TGTGCCAGCAGCAGAGATGGGACAGGGGGTGGAAACACCATATATTTT
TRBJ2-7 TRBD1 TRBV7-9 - CASSLEPLGQVTYEQYF TGTGCCAGCAGCTTAGAGCCTTTGGGACAGGTGACCTACGAGCAGTACTTC
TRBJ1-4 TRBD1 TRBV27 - CASSYSAGTDELFF TGTGCCAGCAGTTACTCGGCCGGGACAGACGAACTGTTTTTT
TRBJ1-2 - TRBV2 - CASSDSSNYGYTF TGTGCCAGCAGTGACAGTTCTAACTATGGCTACACCTTC
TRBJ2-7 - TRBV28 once CASSLAGAGSYEQYF TGTGCCAGCAGTTTAGCGGGGGCTGGCTCCTACGAGCAGTACTTC
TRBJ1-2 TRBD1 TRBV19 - CASRWDRGRRNYGYTF TGTGCCAGTAGATGGGACAGGGGGCGCAGGAACTATGGCTACACCTTC
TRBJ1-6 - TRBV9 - CASSVADRNSPLHF TGTGCCAGCAGCGTGGCAGACAGGAATTCACCCCTCCACTTT
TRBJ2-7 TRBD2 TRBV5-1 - CASSLGLAGEQYF TGCGCCAGCAGCCTGGGACTAGCGGGGGAGCAGTACTTC
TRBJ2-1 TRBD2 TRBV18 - CASSPLAGEYNEQFF TGTGCCAGCTCACCTCTAGCGGGGGAATACAATGAGCAGTTCTTC
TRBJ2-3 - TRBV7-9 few CASSEEGSTDTQYF TGTGCCAGCAGCGAAGAGGGCAGCACAGATACGCAGTATTTT
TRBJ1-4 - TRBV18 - CASSPGEQGSEKLFF TGTGCCAGCTCACCCGGAGAACAGGGAAGTGAAAAACTGTTTTTT
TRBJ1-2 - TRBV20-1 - CSVDNGGGYTF TGCAGTGTAGACAACGGGGGTGGCTACACCTTC
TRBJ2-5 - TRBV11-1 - CASSLALDSKETQYF TGTGCCAGCAGCTTAGCCCTAGACAGCAAAGAGACCCAGTACTTC
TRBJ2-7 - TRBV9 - CASLWGAYEQYF TGTGCCAGCTTGTGGGGGGCCTACGAGCAGTACTTC
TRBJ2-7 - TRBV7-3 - CASSLSPNSYEQYF TGTGCCAGCAGCTTAAGTCCCAACTCCTACGAGCAGTACTTC
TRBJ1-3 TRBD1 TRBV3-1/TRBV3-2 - CASSQTGTDSGNTIYF TGTGCCAGCAGCCAGACTGGGACAGACTCTGGAAACACCATATATTTT
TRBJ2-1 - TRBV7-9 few CASSLAGGTNSYNEQFF TGTGCCAGCAGCTTAGCTGGGGGCACCAACTCCTACAATGAGCAGTTCTTC
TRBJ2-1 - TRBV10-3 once CAIAQDYNEQFF TGTGCCATCGCGCAAGACTACAATGAGCAGTTCTTC
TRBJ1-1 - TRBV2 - CASSAVLMNTEAFF TGTGCCAGCAGTGCGGTCCTCATGAACACTGAAGCTTTCTTT
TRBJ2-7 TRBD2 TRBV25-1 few CASSEYGTLAEEQYF TGTGCCAGCAGTGAATATGGAACCCTAGCGGAAGAGCAGTACTTC
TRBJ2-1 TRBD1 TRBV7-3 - CASSPQGISGNEQFF TGTGCCAGCAGCCCACAGGGGATTTCTGGCAACGAGCAGTTCTTC
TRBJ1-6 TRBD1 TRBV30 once CAWSWDRGGSPLHF TGTGCCTGGAGTTGGGACAGGGGTGGTTCACCCCTCCACTTT
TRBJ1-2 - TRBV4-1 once CASSQDPAAGAGTF TGCGCCAGCAGCCAAGACCCCGCGGCGGGGGCGGGGACCTTC
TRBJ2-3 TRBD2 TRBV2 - CASSRRASGGGATDTQYF TGTGCCAGCAGTCGACGGGCTAGCGGGGGAGGGGCCACAGATACGCAGTATTTT
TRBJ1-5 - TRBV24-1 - CATSDLYGAQHF TGTGCCACCAGTGATTTGTACGGAGCCCAGCATTTT
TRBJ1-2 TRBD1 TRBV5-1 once CASSLGGTAGNYGYTF TGCGCCAGCAGCTTGGGTGGGACAGCTGGTAACTATGGCTACACCTTC
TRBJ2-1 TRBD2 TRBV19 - CASSIRNYGGGAGEQFF TGTGCCAGTAGTATAAGAAATTATGGCGGGGGGGCAGGAGAGCAGTTCTTC
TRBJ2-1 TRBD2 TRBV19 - CASRVTSGGAVFF TGTGCCAGTAGGGTGACTAGCGGGGGGGCCGTGTTCTTC
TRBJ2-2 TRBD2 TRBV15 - CATSNDQAGVYTGELFF TGTGCCACCAGCAACGATCAGGCGGGGGTCTACACCGGGGAGCTGTTTTTT
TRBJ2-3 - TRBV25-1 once CASRKGRGLSTDTQYF TGTGCCAGCAGGAAAGGAAGGGGTTTGAGCACAGATACGCAGTATTTT
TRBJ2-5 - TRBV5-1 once CASSFPRAGQRYQETQYF TGCGCCAGCAGCTTTCCTAGGGCGGGACAGCGGTACCAAGAGACCCAGTACTTC
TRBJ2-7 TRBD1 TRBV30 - CAWIRQGLDEQYF TGTGCCTGGATCAGACAGGGGTTGGACGAGCAGTACTTC
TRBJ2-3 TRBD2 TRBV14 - CASSPAGGNTQYF TGTGCCAGCAGCCCGGCGGGGGGAAATACGCAGTATTTT